Sequencing of this T cell receptor beta chain was carried out in a study of cytomegalovirus exposure and HLA in healthy donors. Looking at the study overall: Membership in the Caucasian-associated ancestry cluster was found for around 81% of around 380 genotyped donors. The study's findings and limits: Cytomegalovirus association was listed for 150 or so TCR beta chains. Earlier results showed most TCR beta V segments being productive about 87% or about 30% of the time. V- and J-gene trimming of TCR beta was linked (in a later analysis) to a missense DCLRE1C variant.

PCR primers comprised 60 Vbeta and 13 Jbeta primers. Method: immunoSEQ multiplex PCR; TCRdb's copy keeps in-frame clones and lacks some. The sample has about 110,000 clones; around three quarters are singletons. This clone was detected only a few times. What it recognizes is unknown. The germline V gene encodes CDR1 MNHEY and CDR2 SVGAGI. CDR3 length: 11 residues. V was clipped by 5 bases and J by 4 bases, with 5 bases between them. Sequences were obtained from PBMCs. The clonotype comes from a boy aged 10-17 years in good health and CMV-seronegative. The gene calls are TRBV6-5 and TRBJ1-2; D ambiguous. CDR3 amino acids: CASSNSYGYTF. DNA of the CDR3: TGTGCCAGCAGTAACAGCTATGGCTACACCTTC.